This T cell receptor beta chain was captured in a study of human T cells and chemical hapten exposure. Time point: patch test 1, 2 weeks after DPC sensitization. The treatment was: therapeutic diphenylcyclopropenone sensitization with weekly scalp DPC. MiXCR was run by TCRdb on the RACE reads, yielding one entry per CDR3 protein. Of about 81,000 distinct CDR3 sequences in the sample, 7% to 8% were seen once. This clonotype showed up just a few times. What it recognizes is unknown. Study-wide results and limits: Expanded TCRs showed more large CDR3 clusters than pre-sensitization or healthy control sets.

This material consisted of whole blood, taken in connection with sensitization to the hapten diphenylcyclopropenone (DPC). This clonotype was obtained from a woman in her thirties with alopecia areata. Some clones in this sample may be carry-over from other donors' samples.

CDR3 residues: CASSHPSGGANTGELFF. CDR3 DNA sequence: TGTGCCAGCAGCCACCCTAGCGGGGGAGCGAACACCGGGGAGCTGTTTTTT. The rearrangement links TRBV13 to TRBJ2-2; 10 bases fit TRBD2. The CDR3 runs to 17 residues. Germline values: CDR1 PRHDT, CDR2 FYEKMQ (reference sequence). V dropped 5 bases and J dropped 0; count of bases not matched to a gene: 6.